This T cell receptor beta chain was sequenced during a study of tissue T cells after allogeneic stem cell transplantation. Steroid-refractory graft-versus-host disease after allogeneic hematopoietic cell transplant qualified adults for prospective research-autopsy enrollment. Here immunoSEQ multiplex PCR was the method, and the copy in TCRdb shows in-frame clones only, minus some. The sample has approximately 820 clones, roughly half seen once. This CDR3 region has 16 residues. J was trimmed by 3 bases and V by 6 bases; bases with no gene match: 8. From germline, CDR1 is SGHRS and CDR2 YFSETQ. Material: kidney tissue, obtained at autopsy. The chain employs TRBV5-1 and TRBJ2-3; 12 nucleotides align to TRBD2. The TCR was taken from a female patient aged 40 to 70 with steroid-refractory graft-versus-host disease after an allogeneic stem cell transplant. The graft donor may be the source of some T cells. In nucleotides, the CDR3 is TGCGCCAGCACCCAGACTAGCGGGGGAAAGACAGATACGCAGTATTTT. Translated: CASTQTSGGKTDTQYF.